This TCR beta chain was sequenced for a study of T cell responses to AZD1222 COVID-19 vaccine. Germline loops: CDR1 SGHTS, CDR2 YDEGEE. The CDR3 covers 14 residues. Trimming removed 2 bases at V and 7 bases at J, with 13 bases between. Study conclusions and caveats: Recipients of AZD1222 seropositive at baseline numbered only five or six. Increased Spike-specific TCR breadth and depth were observed after two AZD1222 doses.

About this clone: What it binds is not known.

TCRdb's copy holds only in-frame clones and misses some; the assay was immunoSEQ multiplex PCR. The table lists about 96,000 clones, roughly 88% of them singletons. The clonotype comes from an adult in good health. V usage is TRBV5-8 and J usage is TRBJ2-4; D unresolved. The sample consisted of peripheral blood, taken on day 0 of AZD1222 vaccination. CDR3 nucleotides: TGTGCCAGCAGCTTATTTGAGGCCTCGAACATTCAGTACTTC. Protein: CASSLFEASNIQYF.